Sequencing of this T cell receptor (beta chain) was carried out in a study of T-cell reconstitution after alpha-beta-depleted transplantation in children. Overall study findings and caveats: From newly produced T cells came most of the T-cell counts and diversity one year after transplant. Some patients' high day-60 TCRbeta diversity was attributed to recipient cells surviving conditioning. There were reportedly several hundred expanded graft clones from which alpha-beta T cells came about two months after transplant.

Germline V lookup: CDR1 WNHNN, CDR2 SYGVQD (reference sequence). The CDR3 runs 13 residues. V gave up 10 bases and J gave up 4 bases; unmatched junction bases: 5. Using unique molecular identifiers, the investigators prepared the TCRbeta library. TCRdb fed the PCR reads into MiXCR, producing one record per CDR3 protein. This sample has hundreds of thousands of distinct CDR3 sequences; about a tenth occur once, and the top ten carry 28%. This clonotype has at least ten counts. Its antigen is unknown. The sequences come from PBMCs, collected before TCRalphabeta/CD19-depleted stem cell transplant. V is TRBV10-1 and J is TRBJ1-1, with 11 bases lining up with TRBD1. The TCR comes from a child less than two years old with acute myeloid leukemia, due to receive a stem cell transplant. CDR3 DNA sequence: TGCGCCACACGCGGACAGGGGGCCACTGAAGCTTTCTTT. Its protein product is CATRGQGATEAFF.